This T cell receptor (beta chain) was captured in a study of T cell repertoires in cytomegalovirus infection. The wider study: Public TCR beta signatures provided an indication of both CMV infection and a matching HLA type.

MiXCR was run by TCRdb on the reads, yielding one entry per CDR3 protein. The top ten hold 18% of the sample, which has roughly 730,000 distinct CDR3 sequences, around 35% seen once. CDR1 is LNHDA, CDR2 SQIVND, per germline (reference sequence). Trimming stripped 2 bases from V and 1 base from J, with 26 bases between. This CDR3 is 20 amino acids long. Whole-study findings and limits: CMV-specific HLA-C-restricted TCR beta clonotypes dominated the ex vivo response.

This clonotype was counted a few times. Its antigen is unidentified. Source: cultured PBMCs, taken from culture after CMV antigen stimulation. This clonotype originated in a human donor in good health (CMV status not recorded). Some clones in this sample may be carry-over from other donors' samples. The rearrangement joins TRBV19 to TRBJ1-1; possible D gene TRBD1, 6 bases. This CDR3 reads CASSIYRDSSLFLPNTEAFF. CDR3 nucleotide sequence: TGTGCCAGTAGTATATACAGGGATTCAAGTCTCTTCTTACCGAACACTGAAGCTTTCTTT.